These 10 T cell receptor beta chains share one sample of origin, sequenced in a study of beta chain features in type 1 diabetes. As every portion of the isolated RNA was reverse transcribed, the sequencing read expressed TCRB transcripts. Assay used: immunoSEQ multiplex PCR; TCRdb lists only in-frame clones, some missing. The table shows 390,000 or so clones, with around 14% occurring only once. Sequencing was done on a sample of naive CD4+ T cells from blood. The source is a young man in good health.

A single count supports this clone. The CDR3 nucleotides read TGTGCCAGCAGCCCTAGCGGGGGGGCTAGGGATGAGCAGTTCTTC. Its translation is CASSPSGGARDEQFF. The genes are TRBV11-2 and TRBJ2-1; 12 nucleotides match TRBD2. The CDR3 contains 15 residues. The V gene end was trimmed by 5 bases and the J gene end by 8 bases; junction bases not matched to a gene: 7. From germline, CDR1 is SGHAT and CDR2 FQNNGV.

This chain joins TRBV7-9 and TRBJ1-2; D not resolved. Germline CDR1 is SEHNR and CDR2 is FQNEAQ (reference sequence). The CDR3 sequence is 15 residues long. V was cut by 0 bases and J by 2 bases, with 10 bases left in between. CDR3 DNA sequence: TGTGCCAGCAGCTTAGCTACCGGTCTAAACTATGGCTACACCTTC. This translates into CASSLATGLNYGYTF.

This clone was observed at least ten times. The chain links TRBV10-3 to TRBJ2-5, with D perhaps TRBD1 or TRBD2 (5 bases each). Germline V lookup: CDR1 ENHRY, CDR2 SYGVKD. V was shortened by 6 bases and J by 5 bases, with 10 bases between the two germline ends. CDR3 length: 12 amino acids. CDR3 region: CAISPRDETQYF. The CDR3 DNA is TGTGCCATCAGCCCCAGGGACGAGACCCAGTACTTC.

The V and J genes are TRBV30 and TRBJ2-2, with D unresolved. Germline assignment: CDR1 GTSNPN and CDR2 SVGIG (reference sequence). V lost 8 bases, J lost 6 bases, and 10 bases lay in between. The CDR3 runs to 11 residues. CDR3 bases: TGTGCCGCTGTTCGATCCGGGGAGCTGTTTTTT. Translation: CAAVRSGELFF.

The chain combines TRBV11-2 with TRBJ2-6; D might be TRBD2 (6 bases). Trimming pared 2 bases from V and 2 bases from J, leaving 13 bases between. CDR3 size: 17 residues. Per germline, CDR1 SGHAT and CDR2 FQNNGV. The CDR3 reads CASSLRVSGAGANVLTF. CDR3 bases: TGTGCCAGCAGCTTAAGGGTGTCGGGAGCTGGGGCCAACGTCCTGACTTTC.

The genes are TRBV11-3 and TRBJ1-4; D remains unclear. Between the trimmed V and J ends, which lost 5 bases and 10 bases, there was a span of 14 bases. The CDR3 length is 13 residues. Germline V CDR1 and CDR2: SGHNT, YENEEA. The CDR3, as DNA: TGTGCCAGCAGCCTCGGGTCCAAGGGAAAACTGTTTTTT. It specifies CASSLGSKGKLFF. Based on the CDR3 plus reference TRBV11-3 and TRBJ1-4, the full variable domain is EAGVVQSPRYKIIEKKQPVAFWCNPISGHNTLYWYLQNLGQGPELLIRYENEEAVDDSQLPKDRFSAERLKGVDSTLKIQPAELGDSAVYLCASSLGSKGKLFFGSGTQLSVL.

The sample holds a few counts of this clone. J is TRBJ2-2 and V is TRBV11-2; 10 nucleotides match TRBD2. This CDR3 has 16 amino acids. The germline CDR1 and CDR2 sequences are SGHAT and FQNNGV. After removal of 6 bases from V and 3 bases from J, the junction contained 7 bases not matched to a gene. The chain's CDR3 is CASSFLAGEDTGELFF. The DNA of the CDR3 is TGTGCCAGCAGTTTTCTAGCGGGAGAGGACACCGGGGAGCTGTTTTTT.

This clone was seen more than once but under ten times. V is TRBV20-1 and J is TRBJ2-1; unclear D gene. The germline gives CDR1 DFQATT, CDR2 SNEGSKA (reference sequence). The ends were cut back, 6 bases at V and 6 bases at J, with 9 bases in the middle. The CDR3 consists of 11 residues. The chain's CDR3 is CSAHRRNEQFF. CDR3 nucleotide sequence: TGCAGTGCCCATCGGCGCAATGAGCAGTTCTTC.

The chain employs TRBV6-5 and TRBJ1-4; 10 positions match TRBD1. CDR3 length: 14 residues. The V gene's germline CDR1 is MNHEY and CDR2 SVGAGI. The ends lost 5 bases at V and 7 bases at J; junction bases unmatched: 4. The CDR3 reads CASSRGQGREKLFF. CDR3 DNA sequence: TGTGCCAGCAGTCGGGGACAGGGGCGTGAAAAACTGTTTTTT.

The chain is built from TRBV7-2 and TRBJ1-6, with D maybe TRBD1 (5 bases). Germline CDR1 and CDR2: SGHTA and FQGNSA. There are 14 residues in the CDR3. V was clipped by 1 base and J by 10 bases, with 11 bases between them. The CDR3 sequence is CASSLGGESSPLHF. CDR3 in DNA: TGTGCCAGCAGCTTAGGAGGGGAGAGCTCACCCCTCCACTTT.